Listed below are T cell receptor beta chains from one sample, sequenced in a study of shared clonotypes between healthy human individuals. Generated by immunoSEQ multiplex PCR, the TCRdb table keeps only in-frame clones and is missing some. The sample shows roughly 2.1 million clones, roughly 91% of them seen only once. Sequencing was performed on naive CD8+ T cells from PBMCs. These receptors came from a man between 18 and 35 years old in good health. Some clones in this sample may be carry-over from other donors' samples. Each CDR3 is given without its conserved first and last residue. The D gene is left open where the match is weak.

TRBV7-7	TRBJ2-2	.	ASSSIPARMTGELF
TRBV11-2	TRBJ2-1	TRBD2	ASSLVLGLAGNNEQF
TRBV28	TRBJ2-7	TRBD1	ASRPDRGFTYEQY
TRBV9	TRBJ2-3	TRBD2	ASRAGLQYTDTQY
TRBV19	TRBJ1-3	.	ASRIDGTSGNTIY
TRBV29-1	TRBJ2-7	.	SVYISYEQY
TRBV6-1	TRBJ2-6	.	ASSTLPGGANVLT
TRBV27	TRBJ1-5	.	ASSLSGRGMGRGNQPQH
TRBV7-9	TRBJ2-5	.	ASTLQETQY
TRBV11-2	TRBJ1-1	.	ASSLDGVWGNTEAF
TRBV6-5	TRBJ2-7	TRBD1	ASSPGSGGAYEQY
TRBV27	TRBJ2-7	.	ASSSPGRVQY
TRBV27	TRBJ2-7	TRBD1	ASSGDSYEQY
TRBV7-3	TRBJ2-3	.	ASSSLRALTDTQY
TRBV28	TRBJ1-3	.	ASRLRGAGNTIY
TRBV10-3	TRBJ2-2	TRBD2	AISYSGTSGNTGELF
TRBV19	TRBJ1-1	.	ASSNRQALGNTEAF
TRBV5-8	TRBJ2-7	TRBD1	ASSLEQGLPYEQY
TRBV5-5	TRBJ1-2	.	ASSLAGNNGYT
TRBV7-9	TRBJ2-7	.	ASSLGRGTGYEQY
TRBV28	TRBJ2-7	.	ASTNMDSENSYEQY
TRBV7-9	TRBJ2-1	TRBD2	ASSLMGLANEQF
TRBV2	TRBJ1-2	.	ASSEAGAYYGYT
TRBV6-5	TRBJ1-1	.	ASSYSFRVKDEAF
TRBV6-6	TRBJ2-7	TRBD1	ASKRDRGMYEQY
TRBV9	TRBJ2-3	TRBD1	ASSVDWGQGVSDTQY
TRBV9	TRBJ2-1	.	ASSPGANEQF
TRBV27	TRBJ1-1	TRBD1	ASSPLDRDSEAF
TRBV14	TRBJ2-7	.	ASSQEMVPSYEQY
TRBV28	TRBJ1-2	TRBD1	ASSLRAGGIGYT
TRBV5-1	TRBJ1-1	TRBD1	ASSLGQGAHTEAF
TRBV19	TRBJ1-3	.	ASSIVIFSGNTIY
TRBV9	TRBJ2-7	TRBD2	ASSPRGTSVDEQY
TRBV27	TRBJ2-3	.	ASRQGTNTDTQY
TRBV7-6	TRBJ2-1	TRBD2	ASSLGSGRASSYNEQF
TRBV7-9	TRBJ2-7	TRBD2	ASSLVAGAHEQY
TRBV27	TRBJ2-7	TRBD2	ASSLRLAGNYEQY
TRBV27	TRBJ1-1	.	ASSLGQALNTEAF
TRBV9	TRBJ2-7	.	ASSVGGLSSYEQY
TRBV27	TRBJ1-4	TRBD1	ASSSPRGGEKLF
TRBV6-1	TRBJ1-2	.	ASSEVKDNYGYT
TRBV5-4	TRBJ2-7	TRBD2	ASSPPPREASYEQY
TRBV20-1	TRBJ2-7	.	SAVRSYEQY
TRBV27	TRBJ2-1	TRBD2	ASSFRGLAYEQF
TRBV5-1	TRBJ2-7	TRBD2	ASSLWTSGINEQY
TRBV19	TRBJ2-7	TRBD1	ASSIRDSSYEQY
TRBV6-5	TRBJ2-3	TRBD2	ASGAGGSDTQY
TRBV27	TRBJ2-1	TRBD1	ATLGTGVGGDPYNEQF
TRBV7-8	TRBJ2-1	.	ASSEATMGLSYNEQF
TRBV6-1	TRBJ2-7	.	ASSEWYRRESDEQY
TRBV5-1	TRBJ2-1	.	ASLLAGGAGDEQF
TRBV7-9	TRBJ1-1	TRBD1	ASSHETGAKAF
TRBV7-2	TRBJ2-3	.	ASSLQSTDTQY